This T cell receptor beta chain was captured in a study of T-cell reconstitution after alpha-beta-depleted transplantation in children. Unique molecular identifiers were incorporated during preparation of the TCRbeta library. TCRdb independently ran MiXCR on the PCR reads; one entry per CDR3 protein. This sample yields around 600,000 distinct CDR3 sequences, of which 23% are seen a single time; roughly 15% belongs to the top ten. Note on this clonotype: Antigen specificity is unknown.

Study conclusions and caveats: Counts and diversity of T cells one year after transplant came mostly from newly produced T cells.

The receptor's source is a boy under two years old who had a stem cell transplant for acute myeloid leukemia, so the T cells may come from the graft donor. The material was PBMCs, mostly from graft donor cells, obtained 360 days after TCRalphabeta/CD19-depleted stem cell transplant.

The CDR3 here is CASSESPARLTIYF. CDR3 sequence (DNA): TGTGCCAGCAGTGAATCGCCGGCCCGGCTCACCATATATTTT. The rearrangement uses TRBV6-1 and TRBJ1-3; D gene uncertain. Germline V lookup: CDR1 MNHNS, CDR2 SASEGT. This CDR3 is built from 14 residues. Between the trimmed V and J ends, which lost 2 bases and 9 bases, there was a span of 14 bases.